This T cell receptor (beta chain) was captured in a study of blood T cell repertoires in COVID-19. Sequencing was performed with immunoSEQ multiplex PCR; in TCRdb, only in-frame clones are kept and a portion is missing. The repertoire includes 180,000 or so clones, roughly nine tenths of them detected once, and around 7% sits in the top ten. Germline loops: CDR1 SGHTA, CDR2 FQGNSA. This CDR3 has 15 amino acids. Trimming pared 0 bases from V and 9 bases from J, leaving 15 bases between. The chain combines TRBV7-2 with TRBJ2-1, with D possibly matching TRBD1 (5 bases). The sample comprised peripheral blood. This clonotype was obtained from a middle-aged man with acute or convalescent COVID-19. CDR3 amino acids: CASSLAAGWGGEQFF. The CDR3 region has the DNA TGTGCCAGCAGCTTAGCGGCAGGGTGGGGTGGTGAGCAGTTCTTC.